This T cell receptor (beta chain) came from a study of molecular identifiers for immune sequencing clone quantification. Study results and caveats: Spiked-in Jurkat TCR RNA corresponding to one cell was reported as detectable against 970,000 or so naive cells.

This clonotype was recorded at least ten times. Its target is not known. This CDR3 has 16 residues. Germline-derived CDR1 and CDR2 are SNHLY and FYNNEI. Trimming cost V 1 base and J 3 bases; bases outside gene matches: 2. TCRdb used MiXCR to reprocess the PCR reads, holding one entry per CDR3 protein. This table has 300,000 to 350,000 distinct CDR3 sequences, about 22% appearing once. Sorting was used to obtain naive CD8 T cells (CD8+CD4-CCR7+CD45RA+). The gene calls are TRBV2 and TRBJ2-3, with 12 bases matching TRBD2. The TCR originated in a human donor in good health. Some libraries in this study had Jurkat cell RNA spiked in. Sequencing used naive CD8+ T cells from blood, with Jurkat cell RNA spiked in. Documented subset: FACS-sorted CD8+CD4-CCR7+CD45RA+ naive T cells. CDR3 region: CASSEGLAGETDTQYF. In nucleotides, the CDR3 is TGTGCCAGCAGTGAAGGACTAGCGGGAGAAACAGATACGCAGTATTTT.